The 29 T cell receptor beta chains presented below share a single source sample, sequenced in a study of T cell responses to AZD1222 COVID-19 vaccine. Profiling relied on immunoSEQ multiplex PCR, and the TCRdb table lists in-frame clones only, not all of them. The sample carries some 180,000 clones, roughly 92% recorded once. The specimen comprised peripheral blood, sampled on day 0 of AZD1222 vaccination. The origin of the receptors is an adult in good health.

The chain joins TRBV11-2 to TRBJ1-2; no reliable D call. Trimming took off 0 bases at V and 7 bases at J, with 12 bases between the two ends. This CDR3 has 14 amino acids. The germline V gene encodes CDR1 SGHAT and CDR2 FQNNGV. The CDR3 DNA is TGTGCCAGCAGCTTAGATATGGGAGGGAGTGGCTACACCTTC. This encodes CASSLDMGGSGYTF. Based on the CDR3 plus reference TRBV11-2 and TRBJ1-2, the full variable domain is EAGVAQSPRYKIIEKRQSVAFWCNPISGHATLYWYQQILGQGPKLLIQFQNNGVVDDSQLPKDRFSAERLKGVDSTLKIQPAKLEDSAVYLCASSLDMGGSGYTFGSGTRLTVV.

This clone has a single count. One end of the junction varies from germline; a read error may be responsible. The CDR3 DNA follows: TGTGCCAGTAGTATAGAGTCGGGGAAACCTAATTCACCCCCCCACTTT. This codes for CASSIESGKPNSPPHF. The chain uses TRBV19 and TRBJ1-6; D ambiguous. Germline V gene sequence: CDR1 LNHDA, CDR2 SQIVND (reference sequence). This CDR3 spans 16 amino acids.

V is TRBV5-1 and J is TRBJ1-2; 7 bases line up with TRBD1. Losses at the gene ends were 4 bases for V and 5 bases for J; bases not matched to a gene: 5. The CDR3 totals 13 residues. Germline CDR1 and CDR2: SGHRS and YFSETQ. The CDR3 nucleotides are TGCGCCAGCAGCCAGGGGGGGTCATATGGCTACACCTTC. Translation: CASSQGGSYGYTF.

The J gene is TRBJ2-3, the V gene TRBV6-5; D might be TRBD1 (5 bases). V dropped 4 bases and J dropped 2 bases, with 13 bases sitting between them. CDR3 size: 15 residues. Germline values: CDR1 MNHEY, CDR2 SVGAGI. The CDR3 protein is CASSSLGAHTDTQYF. CDR3 DNA sequence: TGTGCCAGCAGTTCCCTAGGGGCACACACAGATACGCAGTATTTT.

The V gene is TRBV10-2, the J gene TRBJ2-7, with D maybe TRBD1 (6 bases). The V end was cut by 5 bases, the J end by 3 bases, with 8 bases between. Germline loops: CDR1 WSHSY, CDR2 SAAADI. The CDR3 runs to 12 residues. CDR3 region: CASSLQGYEQYF. The CDR3 region has the DNA TGCGCCAGCAGTTTACAGGGCTACGAGCAGTACTTC.

The chain joins TRBV7-2 to TRBJ2-7; the D is unclear. Germline assignment: CDR1 SGHTA and CDR2 FQGNSA. The V gene lost 6 bases and the J gene lost 0 bases, with 12 bases spanning the gap. This CDR3 contains 14 residues. In DNA form, the CDR3 reads TGTGCCAGCAGAGTTGGTCTGTTCTCCTACGAGCAGTACTTC. It specifies CASRVGLFSYEQYF. The whole variable domain, remainder taken from reference TRBV7-2 and TRBJ2-7, is GAGVSQSPSNKVTEKGKDVELRCDPISGHTALYWYRQSLGQGLEFLIYFQGNSAPDKSGLPSDRFSAERTGGSVSTLTIQRTQQEDSAVYLCASRVGLFSYEQYFGPGTRLTVT.

This chain connects TRBV3-1 (or the pseudogene TRBV3-2) to TRBJ2-1; 8 bases agree with TRBD2. Germline assignment: CDR1 LGHDT and CDR2 YNNKEL (reference sequence). Trimming cost V 1 base and J 6 bases; bases outside gene matches: 8. This CDR3 region has 16 residues. The CDR3 spells CASSQVAGRAFNEQFF. CDR3 sequence (DNA): TGTGCCAGCAGCCAAGTAGCGGGGAGGGCCTTCAATGAGCAGTTCTTC.

J is TRBJ2-7 and V is TRBV30; D is unclear. Germline CDR1 GTSNPN, CDR2 SVGIG (reference sequence). The CDR3 spans 12 residues. Deletions cut 3 bases from V and 4 bases from J, with 10 bases between. The CDR3 sequence: CAWSPHRYEQYF. The CDR3 DNA reads as TGTGCCTGGAGCCCCCACCGGTACGAGCAGTACTTC.

The sample holds a few counts of this clone. J is TRBJ2-5 and V is TRBV3-1 (or the pseudogene TRBV3-2), with TRBD2 matching over 8 bases. Trimming took 4 bases from V and 4 from J; bases not matched to a gene: 14. Looked up from germline, CDR1 is LGHDT and CDR2 is YNNKEL (reference sequence). This CDR3 is 17 amino acids long. The CDR3 coding sequence is TGTGCCAGCAGCCCGATTCACCAGCTCGGGGGGGGAGAGACCCAGTACTTC. Its translation is CASSPIHQLGGGETQYF.

The chain recombines TRBV7-8 with TRBJ1-1; the D is unclear. The CDR3 is 15 amino acids. In germline, CDR1 is SGHVS, CDR2 FQNEAQ. V shed 5 bases and J shed 1 base, with 14 bases lying between them. The CDR3 region has the DNA TGTGCCAGCAGCCATCGGAGGGCGAGGAACACTGAAGCTTTCTTT. This codes for CASSHRRARNTEAFF.

The J gene is TRBJ2-7, the V gene TRBV3-1 (or the pseudogene TRBV3-2); D call uncertain. V lost 0 bases and J lost 3, with 9 bases in between. The CDR3 runs 14 residues. Germline CDR1 and CDR2: LGHDT and YNNKEL (reference sequence). The DNA for the CDR3 is TGTGCCAGCAGCCAAGATAGGCAGAGCTACGAGCAGTACTTC. Its protein is CASSQDRQSYEQYF.

The V and J genes are TRBV12-3 or TRBV12-4 and TRBJ1-2, with D hard to call. The ends were cut back, 3 bases at V and 3 bases at J, with 8 bases in the middle. The CDR3 consists of 13 residues. CDR3 DNA: TGTGCCAGCAGTTTTAGTGGGGACTATGGCTACACCTTC. Amino acid sequence: CASSFSGDYGYTF.

Only one count was recorded for this clone. In DNA, the CDR3 is TGCGCCAGCAGCTTGGCGTTGGGTACTGGAAACACCATATATTTT. Translating it yields CASSLALGTGNTIYF. The V gene is TRBV5-1, the J gene TRBJ1-3; D unclear. Trimming left V 0 bases short and J 2 bases short, with 9 bases between. The CDR3 consists of 15 residues. Germline V gene data show CDR1 as SGHRS and CDR2 as YFSETQ.

The chain combines TRBV10-2 with TRBJ2-3; TRBD2 agrees at 8 bases. Germline CDR1 reads WSHSY; CDR2 reads SAAADI. The CDR3 is made up of 14 amino acids. The V segment lost 6 bases and the J segment 4 bases; nucleotides outside the gene matches: 6. The CDR3 coding sequence is TGCGCCAGCAGCCGAGCGGGAGAGCCAGATACGCAGTATTTT. It codes for CASSRAGEPDTQYF.

The rearrangement links TRBV2 to TRBJ1-1; TRBD1 is a possible D gene (5 bases). CDR3 length: 15 residues. The germline V gene encodes CDR1 SNHLY and CDR2 FYNNEI. Between the trimmed V and J ends, which lost 5 bases and 0 bases, there was a span of 13 bases. CDR3 coding DNA: TGTGCCAGCAGTAGCCGACAGACGGTGAACACTGAAGCTTTCTTT. Amino acid sequence: CASSSRQTVNTEAFF.

The gene calls are TRBV9 and TRBJ2-3; 11 nucleotides agree with TRBD2. V trimming: 0 bases; J trimming: 8 bases; junction bases outside the gene matches: 8. CDR3 length: 16 residues. The germline CDR1 and CDR2 sequences are SGDLS and YYNGEE. The CDR3 is CASSVDSGGGQGTQYF. DNA of the CDR3: TGTGCCAGCAGCGTAGATAGCGGGGGGGGACAGGGTACGCAGTATTTT.

This clone came up once. The chain employs TRBV14 and TRBJ1-1; 10 bases align to TRBD1. Germline V gene data show CDR1 as SGHDN and CDR2 as FVKESK. The CDR3 extends over 17 amino acids. V dropped 1 base and J dropped 1; count of bases not matched to a gene: 6. The CDR3 DNA reads as TGTGCCAGCAGCCAAGGTTGGACAGGGGGTCGGAACACTGAAGCTTTCTTT. This translates into CASSQGWTGGRNTEAFF.

This clone has just a few counts. V is TRBV15 and J is TRBJ1-1; 9 bases agree with TRBD1. The length of the CDR3 is 12 residues. The germline gives CDR1 LNHNV, CDR2 YYDKDF (reference sequence). V lost 3 bases, J lost 14 bases, and 7 bases stayed unmatched. The chain's CDR3 is CATSRGTGRTFF. The CDR3 DNA is TGTGCCACCAGCAGGGGGACAGGGAGAACGTTCTTT.

The V and J genes are TRBV2 and TRBJ1-1; a possible D gene is TRBD1 (5 bases). Germline assignment: CDR1 SNHLY and CDR2 FYNNEI. The V gene lost 8 bases and the J gene lost 10 bases, with 23 bases spanning the gap. The CDR3 sequence is 14 residues long. The CDR3 nucleotides read TGTGCCAGCCATCGGGATTCGGGGGGACGGGGAGCTTTCTTT. Translating it yields CASHRDSGGRGAFF.

V and J are TRBV9 and TRBJ2-3; a weak D match, TRBD1 (6 bases). The CDR3 runs to 14 residues. V lost 4 bases and J lost 2, with 11 bases in between. Germline V gives CDR1 SGDLS, CDR2 YYNGEE. Here the CDR3 DNA reads TGTGCCAGCAGCACTCAGGGGACCACAGATACGCAGTATTTT. Protein: CASSTQGTTDTQYF.

The sample holds one count of this clone. V usage is TRBV10-2 and J usage is TRBJ2-1, with no clear D. Trimming left V 6 bases short and J 4 bases short, with 10 bases between. Germline CDR1 reads WSHSY; CDR2 reads SAAADI. This CDR3 is built from 13 residues. The CDR3 reads CASSPGSYNEQFF. CDR3 nucleotide sequence: TGCGCCAGCAGCCCCGGGTCGTACAATGAGCAGTTCTTC.

This rearrangement joins TRBV7-9 to TRBJ2-3; D is ambiguous. Germline V lookup: CDR1 SEHNR, CDR2 FQNEAQ (reference sequence). The CDR3 is 16 amino acids. V shed 4 bases and J shed 2 bases, with 16 bases lying between them. The CDR3 is CASSSYPGNFTDTQYF. CDR3 in DNA: TGTGCCAGCAGCTCCTACCCGGGCAACTTCACAGATACGCAGTATTTT.

This clone was seen only once. The chain has TRBV4-2 and TRBJ2-7, with D possibly being TRBD1 or TRBD2 (7 bases each). Germline CDR1 reads LGHNA; CDR2 reads YNFKEQ. The germline V and J ends were trimmed by 0 bases and 2 bases, with 14 bases remaining between them. The CDR3 covers 16 residues. DNA of the CDR3: TGTGCCAGCAGCCAAGAAGCTCAGGGGGGGGCCTACGAGCAGTACTTC. This encodes CASSQEAQGGAYEQYF.

The rearrangement uses TRBV7-9 and TRBJ1-3; D not certain. V gave up 5 bases and J gave up 4 bases, with 6 bases separating them. CDR1 SEHNR and CDR2 FQNEAQ come from the germline V gene (reference sequence). The CDR3 is 12 amino acids. This CDR3 reads CASSPQGNTIYF. The CDR3 DNA reads as TGTGCCAGCAGCCCACAAGGAAACACCATATATTTT.

This clone was seen only once. The V call is TRBV6-5, the J call TRBJ2-7; TRBD2 matches 8 bases. The V segment lost 0 bases and the J segment 4 bases; nucleotides outside the gene matches: 8. From germline, CDR1 is MNHEY and CDR2 SVGAGI. CDR3 length: 16 residues. The DNA for the CDR3 is TGTGCCAGCAGTTACTCGTACGCGGGGGGCCTTTACGAGCAGTACTTC. Protein: CASSYSYAGGLYEQYF.

The chain employs TRBV18 and TRBJ1-1; D remains ambiguous. The CDR3 contains 13 residues. CDR1 and CDR2 from the germline V gene are KGHSH and LQKENI. V was shortened by 3 bases and J by 7 bases, with 12 bases between the two germline ends. In nucleotides, the CDR3 is TGTGCCAGCTCACCGCTTGCCCGGAGTGAAGCTTTCTTT. Translation gives CASSPLARSEAFF.

The chain links TRBV29-1 to TRBJ1-2; 7 nucleotides agree with TRBD1. Germline trimming cut 7 bases from V and 2 bases from J; bases unmatched to any gene: 7. The CDR3 has 13 amino acids. In germline, CDR1 is SQVTM, CDR2 ANQGSEA. This CDR3 reads CSARDRVNYGYTF. As DNA, the CDR3 is TGCAGCGCCAGAGACAGGGTGAACTATGGCTACACCTTC.

This clone came up once. This chain uses TRBV10-3 with TRBJ1-1; 8 bases are a match to TRBD1. CDR3 length: 14 residues. J gave up 5 bases and V 4 bases, and 6 bases lay outside the gene matches. In germline, CDR1 is ENHRY, CDR2 SYGVKD. The CDR3 loop is CAISGMTGVTEAFF. The CDR3 bases are TGTGCCATCAGTGGTATGACAGGGGTAACTGAAGCTTTCTTT.

V is TRBV7-6 and J is TRBJ2-3; TRBD1 is a possible D gene (6 bases). Germline V lookup: CDR1 SGHVS, CDR2 FNYEAQ. Trimming shortened V by 5 bases and J by 4 bases, and 16 bases separated the two germline ends. There are 15 residues in the CDR3. CDR3 DNA sequence: TGTGCCAGCAGCGTAGAGACAGGCCCCGCAGATACGCAGTATTTT. Translation: CASSVETGPADTQYF.